This TCR beta chain appears in the sequencing data of a study of shared clonotypes between healthy human individuals. Study findings and constraints: Estimated clonotype richness was generally higher in naive than memory subsets.

Details on this clone: Its antigen remains unidentified.

Each cell subset's genomic DNA was divided evenly among several immunoSEQ plates. Authors' methods: With immunoSEQ giving junction-only sequences and no quality scores, filtering differed. The assay was immunoSEQ multiplex PCR, and TCRdb's table has in-frame clones only and misses some. The DNA was the basis for D and trimming; V, J and clone size are from that table. The sample consists of 550,000 to 700,000 clones, about three quarters of them appearing once. Caucasian adults living in Nashville, Tennessee, provided all samples. This clonotype was sampled from a woman in her 30s in good health. Sequencing was performed on memory CD4+ T cells sorted from blood. As for subset: CD45RA-negative fraction.

The CDR3 is CSASTSGKTYEQYF. CDR3 nucleotides: TGCAGCGCCTCGACTAGCGGGAAGACCTACGAGCAGTACTTC. The V and J genes are TRBV29-1 and TRBJ2-7, with 11 positions matching TRBD2. CDR1 is SQVTM and CDR2 is ANQGSEA in the germline V gene. The CDR3 runs to 14 residues. The ends lost 7 bases at V and 2 bases at J; junction bases unmatched: 7.